This T cell receptor beta chain originates from a study of T cells in Graves' hyperthyroidism and ophthalmopathy. This CDR3 is 15 amino acids long. Trimming took 3 bases from V and 5 from J; bases not matched to a gene: 9. Germline values: CDR1 ENHRY, CDR2 SYGVKD. RNA transcripts gave rise to amplified TCR beta CDR3 regions. Carried out on the TCR CDR3, a first-round RT-PCR used the HTBI primer set. TCRdb processed the multiplex PCR reads anew with MiXCR; each CDR3 protein has one entry. This sample has about 200,000 distinct CDR3 sequences; 17% occur once, and the top ten carry approximately 50%. What was sequenced was blood. V is TRBV10-3 and J is TRBJ2-7, with 8 bases lining up with TRBD1. The receptor comes from a man aged 50-60 years with Graves' hyperthyroidism. DNA of the CDR3: TGTGCCATCAGTGATAGAGCGACAGGGGTAGACGAGCAGTACTTC. Translation gives CAISDRATGVDEQYF.